Following are 8 T cell receptor beta chains from one sample sequenced in a study of beta chain features in type 1 diabetes. Reverse transcription of all isolated RNA meant that expressed TCRB transcripts were sequenced. Clones were read by immunoSEQ multiplex PCR, and TCRdb kept only the in-frame ones, dropping some. This table has about 360,000 clones, around an eighth appearing once. Input material: naive CD4+ T cells from blood. The receptors stem from a man between 18 and 35 years old in good health.

This clone was recorded a few times. The chain's CDR3 is CASSPDGTYYGYTF. The CDR3, as DNA: TGTGCCAGCTCACCCGATGGGACTTACTATGGCTACACCTTC. The rearrangement links TRBV18 to TRBJ1-2, with D possibly being TRBD1 (5 bases). The CDR3 covers 14 residues. V was trimmed by 3 bases and J by 3 bases, leaving 11 bases between them. Germline loops: CDR1 KGHSH, CDR2 LQKENI.

This clone was counted a few times. This chain uses TRBV28 with TRBJ2-1; 14 bases align to TRBD2. The CDR3 extends over 21 amino acids. V lost 2 bases, J lost 0 bases, and 12 bases stayed unmatched. The V gene's germline CDR1 is MDHEN and CDR2 SYDVKM. The CDR3 sequence is CASSLHVLTSGRGDSYNEQFF. In DNA, the CDR3 is TGTGCCAGCAGTTTACACGTCCTGACTAGCGGGAGGGGGGACTCCTACAATGAGCAGTTCTTC.

This clone has a handful of counts. The V gene is TRBV6-5, the J gene TRBJ2-3; 8 bases align to TRBD2. V gave up 0 bases and J gave up 9 bases; unmatched junction bases: 8. CDR1 is MNHEY and CDR2 is SVGAGI in the germline V gene. The CDR3 has 15 amino acids. CDR3 protein: CASSYSMRGAETQYF. The CDR3 coding sequence is TGTGCCAGCAGTTACTCGATGCGGGGGGCCGAGACGCAGTATTTT.

There are a few counts of this clone. The J gene is TRBJ2-1, the V gene TRBV19, with a possible D match to TRBD2 (5 bases). The CDR3 contains 17 residues. V shed 1 base and J shed 3 bases, with 16 bases lying between them. CDR1 is LNHDA, CDR2 SQIVND, per germline (reference sequence). The CDR3: CASSIGPSWGDYNEQFF. The CDR3 nucleotides are TGTGCCAGTAGTATAGGACCGAGCTGGGGAGACTACAATGAGCAGTTCTTC.

Only a few counts were recorded for this clone. The gene calls are TRBV5-4 and TRBJ1-6; weak D call: TRBD1 (5 bases). This CDR3 has 14 residues. The germline CDR1 and CDR2 sequences are SGHNT and YYREEE (reference sequence). Trimming shortened V by 1 base and J by 4 bases, and 6 bases separated the two germline ends. For the CDR3, the DNA is TGTGCCAGCAGCTTGCAGGGATATAATTCACCCCTCCACTTT. It codes for CASSLQGYNSPLHF.

The J gene is TRBJ2-7, the V gene TRBV5-6; TRBD2 agrees at 7 bases. The CDR3 spans 14 residues. Germline V gene data show CDR1 as SGHDT and CDR2 as YYEEEE. Trimming took 3 bases from V and 6 from J; bases not matched to a gene: 9. CDR3 nucleotides: TGTGCCAGCAGCTCAAGGTCGGGAGGAGCCGAGCAGTACTTC. This encodes CASSSRSGGAEQYF.

CDR3 coding DNA: TGTGCCAGCAGCTTTGCTACTAGCACAGATACGCAGTATTTT. Translated: CASSFATSTDTQYF. J is TRBJ2-3 and V is TRBV7-2; D is undetermined. This CDR3 has 14 amino acids. CDR1 SGHTA and CDR2 FQGNSA come from the germline V gene. Trimming left V 3 bases short and J 0 bases short, with 7 bases between.

This clone came up a few times. The V and J genes are TRBV25-1 and TRBJ1-1; 9 nucleotides match TRBD1. The CDR3 consists of 17 residues. Trimming took 3 bases from V and 5 from J; bases not matched to a gene: 13. CDR1 and CDR2 from the germline V gene are MGHDK and SYGVNS. The CDR3: CASSESGTGSLKTEAFF. The CDR3 nucleotides read TGTGCCAGCAGTGAGTCCGGGACAGGGAGTCTAAAGACTGAAGCTTTCTTT. The full variable domain, its missing parts supplied by reference TRBV25-1 and TRBJ1-1, is EADIYQTPRYLVIGTGKKITLECSQTMGHDKMYWYQQDPGMELHLIHYSYGVNSTEKGDLSSESTVSRIRTEHFPLTLESARPSHTSQYLCASSESGTGSLKTEAFFGQGTRLTVV.